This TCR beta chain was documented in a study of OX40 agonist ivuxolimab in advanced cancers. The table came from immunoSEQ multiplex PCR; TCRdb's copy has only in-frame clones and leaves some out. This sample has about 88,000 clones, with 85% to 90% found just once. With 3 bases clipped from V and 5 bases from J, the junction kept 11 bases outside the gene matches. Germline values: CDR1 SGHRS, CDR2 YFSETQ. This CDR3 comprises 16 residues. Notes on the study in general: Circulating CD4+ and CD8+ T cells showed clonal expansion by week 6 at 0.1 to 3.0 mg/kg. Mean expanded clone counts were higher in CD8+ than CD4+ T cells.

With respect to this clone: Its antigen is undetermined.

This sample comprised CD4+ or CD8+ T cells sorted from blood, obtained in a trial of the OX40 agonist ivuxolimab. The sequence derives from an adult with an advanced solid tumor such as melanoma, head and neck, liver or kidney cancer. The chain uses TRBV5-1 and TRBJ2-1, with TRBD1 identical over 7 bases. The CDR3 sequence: CASSYRPGQSNNEQFF. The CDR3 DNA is TGCGCCAGCAGCTACCGACCGGGACAGTCGAACAATGAGCAGTTCTTC. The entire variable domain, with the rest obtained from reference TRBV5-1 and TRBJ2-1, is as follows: KAGVTQTPRYLIKTRGQQVTLSCSPISGHRSVSWYQQTPGQGLQFLFEYFSETQRNKGNFPGRFSGRQFSNSRSEMNVSTLELGDSALYLCASSYRPGQSNNEQFFGPGTRLTVL.